This T cell receptor (beta chain) was identified in a study of shared clonotypes between healthy human individuals (dated by TCRdb to 2018 to 2021). Looking at the study overall: A couple of women and three men aged 18 to 49 years were included in the cohort. For each donor, CD4 naive and CD4 memory were each given three plates, CD8 naive was given two plates, and CD8 memory was given one plate. The study deeply sequenced blood TCR repertoires of five healthy adults to estimate repertoire size and the extent of clonotype sharing between individuals. Different laboratories and diverse techniques were used to prepare libraries and sequence TCR repertoires, to increase sequencing depth and limit assay-specific biases. Each donor's leukapheresis produced roughly between roughly 0.85 and 9.5 billion PBMCs.

Using the deep immunoSEQ assay, multiplex PCR amplified TCR CDR3 regions from genomic DNA. Extracted genomic DNA from each cell subset was spread evenly across all wells of several immunoSEQ 96-well plates, with each plate serving as a replicate. For sorted subsets, approximately 190 ng of genomic DNA, equivalent to around 29,000 T cell genomes, went into each replicate PCR. Purified libraries were quantified with a Qubit 3.0 fluorometer, sized on a Bioanalyzer 2100, and re-quantified with the KAPA Library Quantification kit. Each immunoSEQ 96-well plate was sequenced on its own single-read 150-cycle Illumina NextSeq 550 flow cell. Per the authors' processing: The immunoSEQ output contained only junctional sequences without quality scores, so filtering could not match that applied to full-length reads. To assign V/J genes and CDR3, sequences were annotated using PyIR, a Python wrapper for IgBLAST v1.9, with IMGT germline references. Reads with weak V/J assignments (E-value above 1e-6), missing CDR3, stop codons, out-of-frame junctions, or ambiguous translated residues were removed. V3J clonotypes were defined as sequences sharing the same inferred V gene, J gene, and CDR3 amino acid sequence. The percentage overlap between two repertoires was calculated by dividing the number of shared unique clonotypes by the size of the smaller repertoire. Richness of each repertoire was evaluated using RTK rarefaction, the Chao1 estimator, and Recon v2.1 estimates of unobserved clonotypes. Generation probabilities were computed with OLGA for all TCRbeta clonotypes obtained by the gDNA method from four donors. Entries here come from immuneACCESS through TCRdb and include only in-frame sequences with V and J called. Some clones fail to appear in such tables; in the studies checked, an unresolved V gene covers under half of the shortfall, and the cause of the remainder is unknown. V, J and clone size are taken as reported in that table, and D and trimming were inferred from the DNA itself. This sample holds around 560,000 clones; about 95% were observed only once. Around 0.11% of the sample belongs to the ten largest clones.

CD8 naive samples were CD45RO-negative cells positively selected for CCR7, giving a CD45RA+CCR7+ population that excluded TemRA cells. The donors were healthy, HIV-negative adults with no recently reported acute infections or vaccinations. Only Caucasian adults living in Nashville, Tennessee, USA were represented among the donors. Blood was collected by leukapheresis, and PBMCs were isolated by Ficoll-Histopaque density gradient centrifugation and then cryopreserved in liquid nitrogen vapor phase. Analytical flow cytometry was used to check the purity and quantity of every magnetically sorted T cell population. Genomic DNA was isolated from each sorted fraction and quantified by UV absorbance on a Nanodrop 2000c. Details on this clone: What this receptor recognizes is not known. It has no much larger one-base neighbor in the sample; base qualities were not kept.

V and J are trimmed by 5 bases and 4 bases, and the gene matches miss 6 bases of the junction. Counted from cysteine to phenylalanine, this CDR3 has 15 amino acids. The kept DNA is CDR3 alone, 45 bases in frame from the first base. The germline V gene gives CDR1 as SGHVS and CDR2 as FQNEAQ. Overall study results and their limits: Rarefaction of sorted-subset datasets indicated incomplete sequencing despite the large sequencing depth. Naive subsets generally had larger estimated clonotype richness than memory subsets. Sampling was restricted to blood, and TCR repertoires in tissues likely differ from the TCR repertoires found in blood. Around 5% of naive CD4, 3.5% of naive CD8, about 2.1% of memory CD4, and around 0.4% of memory CD8 clonotypes were shared across several donors. The small number of donors limited the genetic and exposure-history diversity represented. Compared with non-shared clonotypes, clonotypes shared by all four sorted-subset donors had higher generation probabilities. Pairwise subsampling led to the expectation that sequencing depth would affect the degree of clonotype sharing among donors.

The specimen sequenced was naive CD8+ T cells sorted from blood. Sample cell subset or site, as interpreted from the label and publication: CD45RA+CCR7+. Recombination joined TRBV7-8 with TRBJ2-2, and 8 junctional nucleotides match TRBD1. The sequence was collected from a woman in her 30s in good health. The CDR3: CASSPDRVGTGELFF. The nucleotide sequence is given as TGTGCCAGCAGCCCGGACAGGGTGGGCACCGGGGAGCTGTTTTTT.